Following are 18 T cell receptor beta chains from one sample sequenced in a study of T cell clonotyping in hematopoietic cell transplantation listed by TCRdb under 2021. The library was generated by the immunoSEQ multiplex PCR assay. In TCRdb, the immuneACCESS table is reduced to in-frame sequences with V and J assigned. These tables do not hold every clone; where another copy was compared, an unresolved V gene accounts for under half, and the others remain unexplained. The sample has tens of thousands of clones on record, 95% of them singletons. Jointly, the top ten make up approximately 0.9% of the sample. The sequencing sample was made of peripheral blood mononuclear cells. The receptor set was obtained from a man aged 25 to 40 in good health. Some clones in this sample may be carry-over from other donors' samples.

The rearrangement joins TRBV2 to TRBJ2-7; no clear D. Per the germline V gene, CDR1 is SNHLY and CDR2 is FYNNEI. With 6 bases removed from V and 3 bases from J, the gap between germline ends came to 18 bases. The CDR3 consists of 15 residues. In DNA form, the CDR3 reads TGTGCCAGCAGCCCGGAGTATAGCAAGCACTACGAGCAGTACTTC. Protein: CASSPEYSKHYEQYF.

The chain recombines TRBV9 with TRBJ1-2; no firm D call. The CDR3 extends over 14 amino acids. Germline CDR1 SGDLS, CDR2 YYNGEE. V lost 0 bases and J lost 8, with 14 bases in between. CDR3 protein: CASSVVLEPRGYTF. The CDR3 DNA sequence: TGTGCCAGCAGCGTAGTATTGGAGCCAAGGGGCTACACCTTC.

The chain has TRBV27 and TRBJ2-7; no firm D call. The germline V gene encodes CDR1 MNHEY and CDR2 SMNVEV (reference sequence). The germline V and J ends were trimmed by 6 bases and 3 bases, with 9 bases remaining between them. The CDR3 is 12 amino acids. The CDR3, as DNA: TGTGCCAGCAGGGGGTACGGCTACGAGCAGTACTTC. It codes for CASRGYGYEQYF.

The chain has TRBV6-5 and TRBJ2-3; D is ambiguous. Trimming shortened V by 1 base and J by 4 bases, and 6 bases separated the two germline ends. Germline values: CDR1 MNHEY, CDR2 SVGAGI. The CDR3 has 13 residues. In nucleotides, the CDR3 is TGTGCCAGCAGTTACTTTGGGTCAGATACGCAGTATTTT. Amino acids: CASSYFGSDTQYF.

The V call is TRBV11-3, the J call TRBJ1-4; D ambiguous. Per the germline V gene, CDR1 is SGHNT and CDR2 is YENEEA. The CDR3 has 16 residues. Trimming stripped 0 bases from V and 5 bases from J, with 13 bases between. The CDR3 is CASSLDGPQVNEKLFF. The CDR3, as DNA: TGTGCCAGCAGCTTAGATGGACCCCAGGTGAATGAAAAACTGTTTTTT.

The chain's CDR3 is CASSLTGGSYNEQFF. CDR3 bases: TGTGCCAGCAGCTTAACAGGGGGCTCCTACAATGAGCAGTTCTTC. The chain recombines TRBV7-2 with TRBJ2-1; TRBD1 agrees at 8 bases. CDR3 length: 15 residues. With 2 bases clipped from V and 0 bases from J, the junction kept 0 bases outside the gene matches. CDR1 SGHTA and CDR2 FQGNSA come from the germline V gene.

V and J are TRBV19 and TRBJ1-5; D possibly corresponds to TRBD1 (6 bases). This CDR3 contains 14 residues. V lost 9 bases and J lost 7, with 19 bases in between. In germline, CDR1 is LNHDA, CDR2 SQIVND (reference sequence). The CDR3 DNA reads as TGTGCCAGCAACCCGTGGGGGGCCGACCAGCCCCAGCATTTT. This translates into CASNPWGADQPQHF.

This clone was counted once. CDR3 sequence reads: CASSDGISYEQYF. The CDR3 region has the DNA TGTGCCAGCTCGGACGGGATCTCCTACGAGCAGTACTTC. The J gene is TRBJ2-7, the V gene TRBV6-5; D may be TRBD2 (5 bases). The CDR3 runs to 13 residues. V gave up 8 bases and J gave up 0 bases, with 11 bases separating them. The germline V gene encodes CDR1 MNHEY and CDR2 SVGAGI.

This clone was counted a few times. The chain couples TRBV13 to TRBJ1-3, with a weak D call TRBD1 (5 bases). Trimming stripped 5 bases from V and 2 bases from J, with 10 bases between. The CDR3 is 14 residues long. Germline lookup yields CDR1 PRHDT and CDR2 FYEKMQ (reference sequence). As DNA, the CDR3 is TGTGCCAGCAGCCGAGGCAGGGCTGGAAACACCATATATTTT. Translating gives CASSRGRAGNTIYF.

The chain uses TRBV6-1 and TRBJ1-3; TRBD1 might be the D (5 bases). The CDR3 consists of 15 residues. Germline CDR1 and CDR2: MNHNS and SASEGT. V lost 3 bases to trimming and J lost 4 bases, with 13 bases between them. CDR3 DNA sequence: TGTGCCAGCAGTGACTACCATGCAGGGGGAAACACCATATATTTT. As protein: CASSDYHAGGNTIYF.

This rearrangement joins TRBV14 to TRBJ2-4; D gene uncertain. Germline CDR1 and CDR2: SGHDN and FVKESK. The CDR3 covers 18 residues. Trimming left V 3 bases short and J 0 bases short, with 18 bases between. The CDR3 coding sequence is TGTGCCAGCAGCCATGGGCCGCGACTGAGCCAAGCCAAAAACATTCAGTACTTC. Amino acids: CASSHGPRLSQAKNIQYF.

The chain uses TRBV19 and TRBJ1-1; no clear D. The V end was cut by 3 bases, the J end by 5 bases, with 7 bases between. Germline CDR1 and CDR2: LNHDA and SQIVND (reference sequence). The CDR3 has 12 amino acids. CDR3 sequence reads: CASSIWGTEAFF. The DNA of the CDR3 is TGTGCCAGTAGTATTTGGGGAACTGAAGCTTTCTTT.

This chain links TRBV19 with TRBJ2-5, with 7 bases matching TRBD1. Trimming cost V 4 bases and J 4 bases; bases outside gene matches: 6. Germline CDR1 is LNHDA and CDR2 is SQIVND (reference sequence). There are 14 residues in the CDR3. DNA for the CDR3: TGTGCCAGTAGTACCCACAGGGGTTTAGAGACCCAGTACTTC. Protein: CASSTHRGLETQYF.

CDR3 loop: CASSPGRGQSPLHF. The CDR3 DNA sequence: TGTGCCAGCAGCCCGGGGAGGGGGCAGTCACCCCTCCACTTT. The gene calls are TRBV5-6 and TRBJ1-6; TRBD1 matches at 7 bases. V shed 4 bases, J shed 10 bases, and the junction held 8 bases outside the gene matches. The germline CDR1 and CDR2 sequences are SGHDT and YYEEEE. This CDR3 spans 14 amino acids.

The chain employs TRBV5-5 and TRBJ1-2; TRBD1 might be the D (5 bases). Germline lookup yields CDR1 SGHKS and CDR2 YYEKEE (reference sequence). The CDR3 sequence is 13 residues long. Trimming removed 0 bases from V and 6 bases from J, with 9 bases in between. CDR3 coding DNA: TGTGCCAGCAGCTTGGATGGGGGTAATGGCTACACCTTC. Its protein is CASSLDGGNGYTF.

The chain combines TRBV14 with TRBJ1-1, with 8 bases fitting TRBD1. Trimming at V came to 6 bases and at J to 4 bases, leaving 10 bases not matched to a gene. Germline V lookup: CDR1 SGHDN, CDR2 FVKESK. The CDR3 length is 15 residues. CDR3 nucleotide sequence: TGTGCCAGCAGAGACCTGACAGGGGCGTTCACTGAAGCTTTCTTT. It encodes CASRDLTGAFTEAFF. Filled out from reference TRBV14 and TRBJ1-1, the complete variable domain reads EAGVTQFPSHSVIEKGQTVTLRCDPISGHDNLYWYRRVMGKEIKFLLHFVKESKQDESGMPNNRFLAERTGGTYSTLKVQPAELEDSGVYFCASRDLTGAFTEAFFGQGTRLTVV.

The rearrangement links TRBV5-8 to TRBJ1-5, with TRBD1 matching over 8 bases. This CDR3 is built from 16 residues. Germline CDR1 SGHTS, CDR2 YDEGEE. J was trimmed by 2 bases and V by 3 bases; bases with no gene match: 7. CDR3 sequence reads: CASSSGTGRGNQPQHF. CDR3 bases: TGTGCCAGCAGCTCGGGGACAGGAAGGGGCAATCAGCCCCAGCATTTT.

The CDR3, as DNA: TGTGCCAGCAGCTTAAAGCGGGGGGGCAGTCAAGAGACCCAGTACTTC. It codes for CASSLKRGGSQETQYF. The rearrangement joins TRBV7-9 to TRBJ2-5; the match to TRBD2 covers 10 bases. Trimming took 2 bases from V and 2 from J; bases not matched to a gene: 5. The CDR3 totals 16 residues. CDR1 and CDR2 from the germline V gene are SEHNR and FQNEAQ (reference sequence).